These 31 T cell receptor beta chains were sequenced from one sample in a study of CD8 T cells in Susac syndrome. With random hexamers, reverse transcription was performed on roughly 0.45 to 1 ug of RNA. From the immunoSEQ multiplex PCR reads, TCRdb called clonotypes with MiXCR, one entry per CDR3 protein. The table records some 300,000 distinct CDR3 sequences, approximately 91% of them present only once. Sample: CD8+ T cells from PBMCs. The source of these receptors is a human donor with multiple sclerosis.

The CDR3: CASSLVRAGANYGYTF. The CDR3 DNA reads as TGTGCCAGCAGCTTAGTCAGGGCTGGAGCTAACTATGGCTACACCTTC. The gene calls are TRBV7-8 and TRBJ1-2, with D tentatively TRBD1 (5 bases). Germline loops: CDR1 SGHVS, CDR2 FQNEAQ. The ends were cut back, 1 base at V and 0 bases at J, with 12 bases in the middle. CDR3 length: 16 residues.

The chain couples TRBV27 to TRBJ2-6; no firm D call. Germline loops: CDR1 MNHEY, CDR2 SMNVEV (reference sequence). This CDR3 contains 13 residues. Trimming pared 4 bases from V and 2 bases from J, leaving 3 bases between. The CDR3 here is CASSSAGANVLTF. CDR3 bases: TGTGCCAGCAGTTCGGCTGGGGCCAACGTCCTGACTTTC.

The CDR3, as DNA: TGCGCCAGCAGTCAATTTTACCAGGAAGCTTTCTTT. Translation: CASSQFYQEAFF. The chain joins TRBV23-1 to TRBJ1-1; D gene uncertain. TRBV23-1 is flagged as an ORF with uncertain function. This CDR3 has 12 amino acids. The V gene lost 1 base and the J gene lost 8 bases, with 8 bases spanning the gap.

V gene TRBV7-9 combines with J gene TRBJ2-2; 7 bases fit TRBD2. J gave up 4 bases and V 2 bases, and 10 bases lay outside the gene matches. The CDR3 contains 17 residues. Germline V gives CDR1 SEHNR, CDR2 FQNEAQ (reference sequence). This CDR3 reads CASSLSAPAGSTGELFF. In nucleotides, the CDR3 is TGTGCCAGCAGCTTAAGCGCCCCAGCGGGGAGCACCGGGGAGCTGTTTTTT. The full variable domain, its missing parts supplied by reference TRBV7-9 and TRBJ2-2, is DTGVSQNPRHKITKRGQNVTFRCDPISEHNRLYWYRQTLGQGPEFLTYFQNEAQLEKSRLLSDRFSAERPKGSFSTLEIQRTEQGDSAMYLCASSLSAPAGSTGELFFGEGSRLTVL.

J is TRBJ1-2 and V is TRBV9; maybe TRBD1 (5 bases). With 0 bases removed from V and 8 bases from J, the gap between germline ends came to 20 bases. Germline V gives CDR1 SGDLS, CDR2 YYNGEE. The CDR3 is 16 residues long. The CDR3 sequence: CASSVEGGAGYGGYTF. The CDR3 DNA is TGTGCCAGCAGCGTAGAGGGAGGGGCAGGCTATGGGGGCTACACCTTC.

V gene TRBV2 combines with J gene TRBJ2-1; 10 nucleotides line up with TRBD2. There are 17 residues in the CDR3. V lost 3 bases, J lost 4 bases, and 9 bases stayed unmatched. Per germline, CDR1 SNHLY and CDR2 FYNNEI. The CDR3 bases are TGTGCCAGCAGTGAGGGGTTAGCGGGAGGCCGTTACAATGAGCAGTTCTTC. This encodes CASSEGLAGGRYNEQFF.

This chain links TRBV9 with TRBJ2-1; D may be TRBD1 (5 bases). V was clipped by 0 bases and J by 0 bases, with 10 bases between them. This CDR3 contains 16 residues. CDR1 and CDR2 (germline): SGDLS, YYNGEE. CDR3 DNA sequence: TGTGCCAGCAGCGTAGAGGGCAGGGTCTCCTACAATGAGCAGTTCTTC. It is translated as CASSVEGRVSYNEQFF.

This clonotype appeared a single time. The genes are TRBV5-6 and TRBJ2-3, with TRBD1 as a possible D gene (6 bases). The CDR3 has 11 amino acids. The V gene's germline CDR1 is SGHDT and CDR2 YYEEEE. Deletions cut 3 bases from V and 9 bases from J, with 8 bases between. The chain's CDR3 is CASSWDMTQYF. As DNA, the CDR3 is TGTGCCAGCAGCTGGGACATGACGCAGTATTTT. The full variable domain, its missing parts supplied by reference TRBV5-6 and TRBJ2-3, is DAGVTQSPTHLIKTRGQQVTLRCSPKSGHDTVSWYQQALGQGPQFIFQYYEEEERQRGNFPDRFSGHQFPNYSSELNVNALLLGDSALYLCASSWDMTQYFGPGTRLTVL.

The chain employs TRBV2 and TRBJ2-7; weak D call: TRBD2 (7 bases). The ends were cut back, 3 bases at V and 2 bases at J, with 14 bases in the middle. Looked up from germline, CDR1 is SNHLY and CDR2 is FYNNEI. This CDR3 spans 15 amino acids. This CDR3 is CASSESGGSPYEQYF. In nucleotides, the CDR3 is TGTGCCAGCAGTGAGTCGGGGGGCTCCCCCTACGAGCAGTACTTC.

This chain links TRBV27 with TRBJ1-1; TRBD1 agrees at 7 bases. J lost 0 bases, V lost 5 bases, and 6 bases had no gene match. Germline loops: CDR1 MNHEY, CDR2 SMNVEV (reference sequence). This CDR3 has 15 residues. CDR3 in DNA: TGTGCCAGCAGTCCAGAACAGGGGATGAACACTGAAGCTTTCTTT. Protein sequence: CASSPEQGMNTEAFF.

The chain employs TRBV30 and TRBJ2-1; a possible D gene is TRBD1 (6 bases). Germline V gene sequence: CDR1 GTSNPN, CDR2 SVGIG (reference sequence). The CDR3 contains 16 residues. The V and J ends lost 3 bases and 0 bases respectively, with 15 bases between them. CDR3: CAWRTRDTSSYNEQFF. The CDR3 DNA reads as TGTGCCTGGAGAACTCGGGACACCAGCTCCTACAATGAGCAGTTCTTC.

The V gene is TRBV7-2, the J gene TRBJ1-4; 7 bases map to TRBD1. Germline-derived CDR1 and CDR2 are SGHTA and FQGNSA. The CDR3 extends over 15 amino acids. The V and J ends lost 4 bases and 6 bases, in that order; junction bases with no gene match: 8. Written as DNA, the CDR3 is TGTGCCAGCAGCTCATACAGGGGAGGGCATGAAAAACTGTTTTTT. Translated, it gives CASSSYRGGHEKLFF.

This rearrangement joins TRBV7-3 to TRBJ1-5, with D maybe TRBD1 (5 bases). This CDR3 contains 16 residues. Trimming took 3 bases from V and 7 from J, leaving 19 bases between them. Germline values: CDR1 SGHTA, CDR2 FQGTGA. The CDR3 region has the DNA TGTGCCAGCAGCTTTGAAGGGTTCAGGGTAGCCCAGCCCCAGCATTTT. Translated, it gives CASSFEGFRVAQPQHF.

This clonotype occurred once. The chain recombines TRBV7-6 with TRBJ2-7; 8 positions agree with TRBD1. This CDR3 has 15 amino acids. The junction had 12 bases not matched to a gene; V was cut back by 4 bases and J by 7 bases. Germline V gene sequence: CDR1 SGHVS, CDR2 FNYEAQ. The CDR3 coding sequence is TGTGCCAGCAGCTCAGCGACTCAGGGGGCGGGGGAGCAGTACTTC. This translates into CASSSATQGAGEQYF.

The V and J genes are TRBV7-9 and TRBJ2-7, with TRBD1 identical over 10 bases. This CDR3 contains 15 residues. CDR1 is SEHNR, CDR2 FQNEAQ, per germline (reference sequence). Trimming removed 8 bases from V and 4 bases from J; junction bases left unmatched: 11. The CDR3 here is CASDWWDRGLYEQYF. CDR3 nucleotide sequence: TGTGCCAGCGACTGGTGGGACAGGGGCCTGTACGAGCAGTACTTC.

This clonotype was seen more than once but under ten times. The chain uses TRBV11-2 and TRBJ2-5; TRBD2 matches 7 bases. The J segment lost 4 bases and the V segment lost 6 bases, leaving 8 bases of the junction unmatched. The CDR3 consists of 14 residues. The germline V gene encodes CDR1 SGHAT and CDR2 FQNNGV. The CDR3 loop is CASSPPGGGETQYF. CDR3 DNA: TGTGCCAGCAGTCCTCCCGGCGGGGGAGAGACCCAGTACTTC.

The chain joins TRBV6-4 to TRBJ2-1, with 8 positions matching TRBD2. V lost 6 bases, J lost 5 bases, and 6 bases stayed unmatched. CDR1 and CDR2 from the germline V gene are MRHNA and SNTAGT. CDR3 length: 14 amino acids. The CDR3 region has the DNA TGTGCCAGCAGCGCCGGGACTAGGCACAATGAGCAGTTCTTC. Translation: CASSAGTRHNEQFF.

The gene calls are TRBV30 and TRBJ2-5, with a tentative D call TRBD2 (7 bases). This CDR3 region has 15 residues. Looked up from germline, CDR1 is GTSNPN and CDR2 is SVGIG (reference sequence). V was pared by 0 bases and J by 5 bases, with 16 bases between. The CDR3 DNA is TGTGCCTGGAGTGTGGGGGGGGCGATTCCCGAGACCCAGTACTTC. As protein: CAWSVGGAIPETQYF. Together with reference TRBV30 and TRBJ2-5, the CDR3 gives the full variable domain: SQTIHQWPATLVQPVGSPLSLECTVEGTSNPNLYWYRQAAGRGLQLLFYSVGIGQISSEVPQNLSASRPQDRQFILSSKKLLLSDSGFYLCAWSVGGAIPETQYFGPGTRLLVL.

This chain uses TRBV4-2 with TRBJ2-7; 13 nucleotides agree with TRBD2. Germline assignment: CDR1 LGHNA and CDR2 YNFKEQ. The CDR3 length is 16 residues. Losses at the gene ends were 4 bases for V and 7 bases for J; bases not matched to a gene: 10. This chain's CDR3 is CASSLSTSGGVREQYF. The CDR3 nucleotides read TGTGCCAGCAGCCTCTCCACTAGCGGGGGGGTCCGGGAGCAGTACTTC.

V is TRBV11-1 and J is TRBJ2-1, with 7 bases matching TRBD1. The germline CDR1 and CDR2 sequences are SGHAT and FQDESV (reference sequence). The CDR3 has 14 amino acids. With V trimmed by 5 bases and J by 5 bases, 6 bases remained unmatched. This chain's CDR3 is CASSQTGTDNEQFF. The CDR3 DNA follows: TGTGCCAGCAGCCAGACCGGGACAGACAATGAGCAGTTCTTC.

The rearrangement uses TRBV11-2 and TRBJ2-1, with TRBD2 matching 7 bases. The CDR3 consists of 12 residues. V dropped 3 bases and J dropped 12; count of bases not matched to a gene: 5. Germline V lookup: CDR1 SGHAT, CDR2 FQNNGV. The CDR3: CASSLGGNGQFF. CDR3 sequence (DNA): TGTGCCAGCAGCTTGGGAGGGAACGGGCAGTTCTTC.

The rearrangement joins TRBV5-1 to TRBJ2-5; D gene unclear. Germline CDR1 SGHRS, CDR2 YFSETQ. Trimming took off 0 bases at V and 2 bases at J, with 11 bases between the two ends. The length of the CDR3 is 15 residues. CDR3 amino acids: CASSLDSSPQETQYF. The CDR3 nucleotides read TGCGCCAGCAGCTTGGACTCGTCACCGCAAGAGACCCAGTACTTC.

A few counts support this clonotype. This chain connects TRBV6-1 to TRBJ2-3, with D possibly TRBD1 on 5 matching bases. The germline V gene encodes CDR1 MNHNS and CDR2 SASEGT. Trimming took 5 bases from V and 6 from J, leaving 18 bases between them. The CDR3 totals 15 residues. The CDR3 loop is CASSWRQPLTDTQYF. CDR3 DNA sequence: TGTGCCAGCAGTTGGCGACAGCCTCTGACCGATACGCAGTATTTT.

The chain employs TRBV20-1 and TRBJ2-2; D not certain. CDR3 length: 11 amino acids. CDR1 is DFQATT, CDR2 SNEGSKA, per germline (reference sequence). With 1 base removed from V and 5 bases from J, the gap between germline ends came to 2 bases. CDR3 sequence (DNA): TGCAGTGCTAGAGGTACCGGGGAGCTGTTTTTT. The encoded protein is CSARGTGELFF.

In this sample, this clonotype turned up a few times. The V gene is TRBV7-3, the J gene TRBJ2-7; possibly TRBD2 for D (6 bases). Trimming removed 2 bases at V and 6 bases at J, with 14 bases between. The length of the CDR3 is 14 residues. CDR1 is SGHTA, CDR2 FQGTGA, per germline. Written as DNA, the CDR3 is TGTGCCAGCAGCTTACTCGGGGGTTCGTCCGAGCAGTACTTC. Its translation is CASSLLGGSSEQYF.

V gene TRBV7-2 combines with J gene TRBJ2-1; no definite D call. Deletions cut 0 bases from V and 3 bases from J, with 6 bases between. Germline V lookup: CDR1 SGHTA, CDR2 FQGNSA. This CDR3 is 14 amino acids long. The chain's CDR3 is CASSLAGIYNEQFF. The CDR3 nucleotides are TGTGCCAGCAGCTTAGCTGGTATCTACAATGAGCAGTTCTTC. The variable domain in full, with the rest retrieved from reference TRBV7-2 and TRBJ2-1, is GAGVSQSPSNKVTEKGKDVELRCDPISGHTALYWYRQSLGQGLEFLIYFQGNSAPDKSGLPSDRFSAERTGGSVSTLTIQRTQQEDSAVYLCASSLAGIYNEQFFGPGTRLTVL.

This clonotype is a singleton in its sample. In DNA, the CDR3 is TGTGCCAGCAGTTCCATTGCTAGAGGGGTGGCCAGGGATGAGCAGTACTTC. Residues: CASSSIARGVARDEQYF. The chain uses TRBV27 and TRBJ2-7; D could derive from TRBD1 or TRBD2 (5 bases each). In germline, CDR1 is MNHEY, CDR2 SMNVEV (reference sequence). The CDR3 has 17 residues. The ends were cut back, 4 bases at V and 7 bases at J, with 26 bases in the middle.

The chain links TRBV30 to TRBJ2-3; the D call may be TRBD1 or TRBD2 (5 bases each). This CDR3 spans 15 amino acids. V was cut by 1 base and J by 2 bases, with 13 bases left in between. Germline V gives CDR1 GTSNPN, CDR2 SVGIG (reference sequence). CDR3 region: CAWSATGAHTDTQYF. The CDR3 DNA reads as TGTGCCTGGAGTGCGACCGGGGCCCACACAGATACGCAGTATTTT.

CDR3 sequence reads: CASSLQRQGDYGYTF. The CDR3 region has the DNA TGCGCCAGCAGCCTTCAACGACAGGGGGACTATGGCTACACCTTC. The J gene is TRBJ1-2, the V gene TRBV4-3; TRBD1 matches at 9 bases. Germline V gene lookup returns CDR1 LGHNA and CDR2 YSLEER. This CDR3 is 15 amino acids long. Trimming at V came to 4 bases and at J to 3 bases, leaving 6 bases not matched to a gene.

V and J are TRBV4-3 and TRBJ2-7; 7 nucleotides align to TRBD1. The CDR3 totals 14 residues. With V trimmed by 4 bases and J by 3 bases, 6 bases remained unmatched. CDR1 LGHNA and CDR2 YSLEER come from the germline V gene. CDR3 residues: CASSRTGTDYEQYF. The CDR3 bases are TGCGCCAGCAGCCGGACCGGGACAGACTACGAGCAGTACTTC.

Here the CDR3 reads CASSIGTNRGELFF. DNA of the CDR3: TGTGCCAGTAGTATAGGGACAAACCGCGGGGAGCTGTTTTTT. The rearrangement joins TRBV19 to TRBJ2-2; a possible D gene is TRBD1 (5 bases). V shed 1 base and J shed 7 bases, with 10 bases lying between them. The CDR3 loop spans 14 amino acids. CDR1 LNHDA and CDR2 SQIVND come from the germline V gene (reference sequence).